This T cell receptor (beta chain) emerged from a study of blood T cell repertoires in COVID-19. Study as a whole: Donors in the United States, Italy and Spain gave samples during acute or convalescent COVID-19. The analysed material was cDNA or gDNA that came from T cells, B-cell-depleted T cells, or PBMCs.

Sequencing was performed with immunoSEQ multiplex PCR; in TCRdb, only in-frame clones are kept and a portion is missing. The data hold under 250,000 clones, with about nine tenths observed a single time. Trimming cost V 4 bases and J 2 bases; bases outside gene matches: 9. This CDR3 has 17 residues. Germline-derived CDR1 and CDR2 are KGHDR and SFDVKD. The chain uses TRBV24-1 and TRBJ2-3; 9 bases map to TRBD2. The sequenced sample was peripheral blood. This receptor was taken from a woman in her fifties or sixties who had recovered from COVID-19. The CDR3 region is CATSDPGTSSLTDTQYF. The CDR3 DNA is TGTGCCACCAGTGACCCCGGGACTAGCAGTCTCACAGATACGCAGTATTTT.